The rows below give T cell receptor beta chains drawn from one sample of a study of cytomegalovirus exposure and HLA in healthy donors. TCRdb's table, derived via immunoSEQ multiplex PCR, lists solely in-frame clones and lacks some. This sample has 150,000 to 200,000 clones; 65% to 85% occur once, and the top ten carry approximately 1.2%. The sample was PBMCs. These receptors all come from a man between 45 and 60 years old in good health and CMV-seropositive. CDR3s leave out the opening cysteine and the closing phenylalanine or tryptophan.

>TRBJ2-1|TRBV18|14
ASSPEWGLRMIGQF
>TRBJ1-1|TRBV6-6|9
ASRDDGITF
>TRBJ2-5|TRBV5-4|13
ASSAADSGGETQY
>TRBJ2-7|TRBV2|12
ASRRRGAFSEQY
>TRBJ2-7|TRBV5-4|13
ASSLAASGWYEQY
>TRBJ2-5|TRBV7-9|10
ASSLGLGRLY
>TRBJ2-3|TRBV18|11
ASSPGGKDTQY
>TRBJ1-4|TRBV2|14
ASSEGQGAGGEKLF
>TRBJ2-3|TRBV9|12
ASSARDYTDTQY
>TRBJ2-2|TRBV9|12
ASSLRQTEGELF
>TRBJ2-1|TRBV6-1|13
ASRAGLANYNEQF
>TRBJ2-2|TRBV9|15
ASSVGMASGNTGELF
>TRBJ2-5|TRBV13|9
ASSPVETQY
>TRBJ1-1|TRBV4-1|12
ASSRPGQITEAF
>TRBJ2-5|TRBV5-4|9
ASSLKGAQY
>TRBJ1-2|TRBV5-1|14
ASSLGPRGVDYGYT
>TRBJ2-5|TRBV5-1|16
ASSSAGTSGGAEETQY
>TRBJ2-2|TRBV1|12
TTIASFFTGELF
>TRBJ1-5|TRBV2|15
ASSVGTVSRRGQPQH
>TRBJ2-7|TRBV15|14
ATSKGLVGSGYEQY
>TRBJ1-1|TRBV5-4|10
ASSGPPGGIF
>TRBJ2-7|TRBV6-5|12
ASSYSGWGGEEY
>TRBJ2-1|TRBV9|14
ASSVGGGSSYNEQF
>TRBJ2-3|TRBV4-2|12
ASSQPQGTDTQY
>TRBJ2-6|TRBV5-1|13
ASSWTGDGANVLT
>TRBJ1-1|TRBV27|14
ASSQQGAGIQRSAF
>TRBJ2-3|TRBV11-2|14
ASSRTRTSGGTTQY
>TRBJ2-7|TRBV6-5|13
ASSPRGWSSYEQY
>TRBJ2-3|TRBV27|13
ASSPGTGGRDTQY
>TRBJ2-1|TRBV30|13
AWRGGLAGYNEQF
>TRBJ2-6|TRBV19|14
ASSSPPGQRANVLT
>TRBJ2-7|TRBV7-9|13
ASRYGSGRANEQY
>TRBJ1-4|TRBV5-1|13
ASSFSLSTNEKLF
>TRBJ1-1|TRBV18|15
ASSPRLGQAVNTEAF
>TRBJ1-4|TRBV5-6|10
ASSRVQGKLF
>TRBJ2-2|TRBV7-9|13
ASSGLLGYTGELF
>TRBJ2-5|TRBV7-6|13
ASTLGAAKGETQY
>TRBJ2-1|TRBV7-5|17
ARSAGQGQLITSYNEQF
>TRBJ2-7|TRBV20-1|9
SARATYEQY
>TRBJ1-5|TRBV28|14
ASSRLAGEEYGPQH
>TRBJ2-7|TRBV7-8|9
ASSSSLGVR
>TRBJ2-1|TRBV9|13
ASSVVAGGLVAQF
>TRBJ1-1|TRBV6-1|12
ASSPQQGSTEAF
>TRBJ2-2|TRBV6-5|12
ASSLASRSGELF
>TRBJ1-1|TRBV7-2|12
ASSTQGPNTEAF
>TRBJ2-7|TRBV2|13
ASTLTSGVTYEQY
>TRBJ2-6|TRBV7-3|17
ASSSARGGGGTGANVLT
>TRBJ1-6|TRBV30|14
AWSVGLGQGGSPLH